This T cell receptor beta chain was recovered during a study of T-cell reconstitution after alpha-beta-depleted transplantation in children. Unique molecular identifiers tagged the TCRbeta library. TCRdb fed the PCR reads into MiXCR, producing one record per CDR3 protein. Of about 600,000 distinct CDR3 sequences listed, about 10% were seen once; the top ten hold 4%. The germline V gene has CDR1 DFQATT and CDR2 SNEGSKA (reference sequence). The CDR3 contains 14 residues. The germline V and J ends were trimmed by 5 bases and 4 bases, with 15 bases remaining between them. The TCR originated in a human donor who donated a stem cell graft to a child with acute myeloid leukemia. J is TRBJ2-1 and V is TRBV20-1; D might be TRBD1 (6 bases). The material sequenced was PBMCs from the stem cell graft donor, taken from the stem cell graft. CDR3 in amino acids: CSAPITGQYNEQFF. CDR3 DNA sequence: TGCAGTGCTCCCATTACAGGGCAGTACAATGAGCAGTTCTTC.